This TCR beta chain is drawn from a study of human T cells and chemical hapten exposure. Background on the study: Patients were given diphenylcyclopropenone on the scalp weekly across the approximately 25-week study. 0.01% DPC was applied to the upper back in patch tests, which were read at 6 days. Findings and caveats of the study: Having alopecia, the donors may differ immunologically from healthy people.

Specified time point: patch test 1, 2 weeks after DPC sensitization. Treatment defined: therapeutic diphenylcyclopropenone sensitization with weekly scalp DPC. Regarding this clonotype: No antigen is known for it.

In the original workflow: A typical sample had around 96,000 TCRs, with roughly 20,000 to 690,600 overall. MiXCR, run by TCRdb on the RACE reads, gives a single entry per CDR3 protein. The V and J calls here are based on TCRdb, not the publication. The data contain fewer than 100,000 distinct CDR3 sequences, around 12% of them seen just once; the ten biggest clones take up approximately 2%. Germline V gene sequence: CDR1 SGDLS, CDR2 YYNGEE. This CDR3 is 17 amino acids long. After removal of 2 bases from V and 7 bases from J, the junction contained 8 bases not matched to a gene. This material consisted of whole blood, taken in connection with sensitization to the hapten diphenylcyclopropenone (DPC). The V and J genes are TRBV9 and TRBJ2-1, with 14 bases that match TRBD2. The TCR was taken from a woman between 35 and 50 years old with alopecia areata. Some clones in this sample may be carry-over from other donors' samples. This CDR3 is CASSVQGLAGEYNEQFF. CDR3 in DNA: TGTGCCAGCAGCGTGCAGGGACTAGCGGGAGAATATAATGAGCAGTTCTTC. Complete variable domain (other parts from reference TRBV9 and TRBJ2-1): DSGVTQTPKHLITATGQRVTLRCSPRSGDLSVYWYQQSLDQGLQFLIQYYNGEERAKGNILERFSAQQFPDLHSELNLSSLELGDSALYFCASSVQGLAGEYNEQFFGPGTRLTVL.